Listed below are T cell receptor beta chains from one sample, sequenced in a study of cytomegalovirus exposure and HLA in healthy donors. The table came from immunoSEQ multiplex PCR; TCRdb's copy has only in-frame clones and leaves some out. The table shows 250,000 to 350,000 clones, with over 85% occurring only once. The sample consisted of PBMCs. These receptors all come from a woman in her late teens or twenties in good health and CMV-seronegative. CDR3s include the opening cysteine and the closing phenylalanine or tryptophan. D genes are given only for firm matches. Expanded clones are given a class, and other clones once, few, many or no size at all.

CASSTGRGDIQYF	TGTGCCAGTAGTACCGGAAGGGGTGACATTCAGTACTTC	TRBV19	TRBJ2-4	NA	NA
CASSWFQVPNLSHAKLFF	TGTGCCAGCAGTTGGTTCCAGGTCCCGAACCTCTCGCATGCAAAACTGTTTTTT	TRBV27	TRBJ1-4	NA	NA
CAQIRGNHTGELFF	TGTGCTCAAATCAGGGGAAATCACACCGGGGAGCTGTTTTTT	TRBV27	TRBJ2-2	NA	NA
CATSRDRGTDTQYF	TGTGCCACCAGCAGAGATAGGGGGACAGATACGCAGTATTTT	TRBV15	TRBJ2-3	NA	NA
CSGQTPNTEAFF	TGCAGCGGTCAGACTCCAAACACTGAAGCTTTCTTT	TRBV29-1	TRBJ1-1	NA	NA
CASSYAGDSYEQYF	TGTGCCAGCAGTTATGCGGGGGATTCCTACGAGCAGTACTTC	TRBV6-6	TRBJ2-7	NA	TRBD2
CSSNPIQETQYF	TGTTCCAGCAACCCTATCCAAGAGACCCAGTACTTC	TRBV7-9	TRBJ2-5	NA	NA
CSSSLVGDLNTEAFF	TGTTCCAGCAGCTTAGTAGGGGATTTGAACACTGAAGCTTTCTTT	TRBV7-9	TRBJ1-1	NA	NA
CASSYSYRGLGQPQHF	TGTGCCAGCAGTTACTCCTACAGGGGGCTGGGTCAGCCCCAGCATTTT	TRBV6-5	TRBJ1-5	NA	TRBD1
CASSTRDYSTDTQYF	TGTGCCAGCAGTACCCGGGACTACAGCACAGATACGCAGTATTTT	TRBV6-1	TRBJ2-3	once	TRBD2
CSVDAGPRQFF	TGCAGCGTTGACGCTGGGCCCCGGCAGTTCTTC	TRBV29-1	TRBJ2-1	NA	NA
CASRTELYNSPLHF	TGCGCCAGCAGGACAGAACTTTATAATTCACCCCTCCACTTT	TRBV4-1	TRBJ1-6	once	NA
CASSPKDPRLAGGPEQYF	TGCGCCAGCAGCCCCAAAGACCCCCGTCTAGCGGGGGGGCCCGAGCAGTACTTC	TRBV4-1	TRBJ2-7	NA	TRBD2
CASSVFGNQPQHF	TGTGCCAGCAGTGTGTTCGGGAATCAGCCCCAGCATTTT	TRBV6-1	TRBJ1-5	NA	NA
CASSPSSSTDTQYF	TGTGCCAGCAGTCCGTCCTCCAGCACAGATACGCAGTATTTT	TRBV6-4	TRBJ2-3	NA	NA
CASRYRRGDATEAFF	TGTGCCAGTAGATACAGAAGGGGTGATGCGACTGAAGCTTTCTTT	TRBV19	TRBJ1-1	NA	NA
CASSPGTVYEQYF	TGTGCCAGTAGTCCCGGGACAGTCTACGAGCAGTACTTC	TRBV19	TRBJ2-7	NA	TRBD1
CASSQPGGPNQPQHF	TGTGCCAGCAGTCAGCCGGGGGGTCCCAATCAGCCCCAGCATTTT	TRBV2	TRBJ1-5	NA	NA
CAWSPGGARSDTQYF	TGTGCCTGGAGTCCCGGCGGGGCGCGGTCAGATACGCAGTATTTT	TRBV30	TRBJ2-3	NA	NA
CASSPQGAGSMSTQYF	TGTGCCAGCAGCCCTCAGGGGGCCGGGAGTATGTCTACGCAGTATTTT	TRBV9	TRBJ2-3	once	TRBD1
CASSSPSHPGGDTQYF	TGTGCCAGCAGCTCTCCGTCCCATCCGGGTGGGGATACGCAGTATTTT	TRBV7-2	TRBJ2-3	NA	NA
CASSLYGGRIEQFF	TGTGCCAGCAGTTTATACGGGGGGCGTATTGAGCAGTTCTTC	TRBV27	TRBJ2-1	NA	NA
CASSGENNYGYTF	TGTGCCAGTAGTGGAGAGAATAACTATGGCTACACCTTC	TRBV19	TRBJ1-2	NA	NA
CASSSAGLNTGELFF	TGTGCCAGCAGTTCAGCAGGCCTGAACACCGGGGAGCTGTTTTTT	TRBV27	TRBJ2-2	NA	NA
CASSTGGVEYYGYTF	TGTGCCAGCAGCACCGGAGGGGTGGAATACTATGGCTACACCTTC	TRBV5-6	TRBJ1-2	NA	NA
CASSRGGGQETQYF	TGTGCCAGCAGTAGGGGGGGAGGGCAAGAGACCCAGTACTTC	TRBV9	TRBJ2-5	NA	NA
CASIQTGSNTEAFF	TGTGCCAGCATTCAAACGGGATCGAACACTGAAGCTTTCTTT	TRBV6-1	TRBJ1-1	NA	NA